The 21 T cell receptor beta chains in this list originate from one sample, sequenced in a study of shared clonotypes between healthy human individuals. Naive CD8 cells lacked CD45RO, underwent positive selection for CCR7 and left out terminally differentiated effector memory CD45RA+ cells. Repertoires were generated with immunoSEQ multiplex PCR, while TCRdb's copy carries only in-frame clones and drops some. The table records about 1,900,000 clones, 85% to 95% of them present only once. Sequences were obtained from naive CD8+ T cells sorted from blood. These receptors were taken from a young man in good health.

The gene calls are TRBV6-1 and TRBJ2-5; D possibly matches TRBD1 or TRBD2 (5 bases each). In germline, CDR1 is MNHNS, CDR2 SASEGT. This CDR3 spans 14 amino acids. V was pared by 8 bases and J by 0 bases, with 13 bases between. CDR3 protein: CASRDGWYQETQYF. In DNA form, the CDR3 reads TGTGCCAGCCGGGACGGTTGGTACCAAGAGACCCAGTACTTC.

This clone was detected once. The chain couples TRBV6-1 to TRBJ2-5; no reliable D call. Trimming took 1 base from V and 6 from J, leaving 6 bases between them. Germline lookup yields CDR1 MNHNS and CDR2 SASEGT. This CDR3 contains 12 residues. The CDR3 protein is CASSEVGKTQYF. The CDR3 nucleotides are TGTGCCAGCAGTGAAGTCGGAAAGACCCAGTACTTC.

The chain joins TRBV8-2 to TRBJ2-6; TRBD2 is the table's D call and was not checked against the DNA. TRBV8-2 represents a pseudogene. The CDR3 is 13 amino acids. The CDR3 here is CGKCARITQSRAF. The DNA for the CDR3 is TGTGGCAAATGCGCGAGGATAACACAAAGTCGGGCTTTC.

This chain uses TRBV10-3 with TRBJ1-2; the match to TRBD1 covers 8 bases. The CDR3 is made up of 17 amino acids. The germline V gene encodes CDR1 ENHRY and CDR2 SYGVKD. Trimming at V came to 2 bases and at J to 4 bases, leaving 12 bases not matched to a gene. The CDR3 here is CAISEPLETGASYGYTF. DNA of the CDR3: TGTGCCATCAGTGAGCCCCTCGAGACAGGGGCAAGCTATGGCTACACCTTC.

The rearrangement links TRBV11-2 to TRBJ1-3; D gene ambiguous. The length of the CDR3 is 13 residues. Germline V gene sequence: CDR1 SGHAT, CDR2 FQNNGV. V lost 0 bases to trimming and J lost 3 bases, with 3 bases between them. Written as DNA, the CDR3 is TGTGCCAGCAGCTTAGATCTTGGAAACACCATATATTTT. This gives the protein CASSLDLGNTIYF.

The chain joins TRBV5-1 to TRBJ1-6; 9 nucleotides match TRBD1. This CDR3 region has 17 residues. Germline-derived CDR1 and CDR2 are SGHRS and YFSETQ. J gave up 0 bases and V 3 bases, and 4 bases lay outside the gene matches. CDR3 sequence reads: CASSWGQGFSYNSPLHF. In DNA form, the CDR3 reads TGCGCCAGCAGCTGGGGACAGGGATTCTCCTATAATTCACCCCTCCACTTT.

J is TRBJ2-3 and V is TRBV11-2, with D unresolved. Trimming shortened V by 7 bases and J by 5 bases, and 10 bases separated the two germline ends. Germline V CDR1 and CDR2: SGHAT, FQNNGV. CDR3 length: 12 residues. The CDR3 loop is CASTPHGDTQYF. DNA of the CDR3: TGTGCCAGCACCCCCCACGGAGATACGCAGTATTTT. Filled out from reference TRBV11-2 and TRBJ2-3, the complete variable domain reads EAGVAQSPRYKIIEKRQSVAFWCNPISGHATLYWYQQILGQGPKLLIQFQNNGVVDDSQLPKDRFSAERLKGVDSTLKIQPAKLEDSAVYLCASTPHGDTQYFGPGTRLTVL.

This chain connects TRBV5-4 to TRBJ1-2; TRBD1 matches at 9 bases. The germline gives CDR1 SGHNT, CDR2 YYREEE (reference sequence). The CDR3 runs 14 residues. V was pared by 4 bases and J by 6 bases, with 7 bases of the junction left unmatched. As DNA, the CDR3 is TGTGCCAGCAGCCAAGGGGACAGGGTCGATGGCTACACCTTC. This codes for CASSQGDRVDGYTF. The whole variable domain, remainder taken from reference TRBV5-4 and TRBJ1-2, is ETGVTQSPTHLIKTRGQQVTLRCSSQSGHNTVSWYQQALGQGPQFIFQYYREEENGRGNFPPRFSGLQFPNYSSELNVNALELDDSALYLCASSQGDRVDGYTFGSGTRLTVV.

The chain joins TRBV5-8 to TRBJ2-7, with D unresolved. Germline V gene data show CDR1 as SGHTS and CDR2 as YDEGEE. V dropped 1 base and J dropped 7 bases, with 3 bases sitting between them. The CDR3 covers 10 residues. CDR3 nucleotide sequence: TGTGCCAGCAGCTTGAAAGAGCAGTACTTC. Protein: CASSLKEQYF.

With respect to this clone: Other DNA variants within this sample encode the same CDR3. V gene TRBV30 combines with J gene TRBJ1-4, with unresolved D. Per germline, CDR1 GTSNPN and CDR2 SVGIG (reference sequence). This CDR3 is built from 13 residues. The germline V and J ends were trimmed by 0 bases and 7 bases, with 9 bases remaining between them. The CDR3 loop is CAWSVQAGEKLFF. The CDR3 DNA sequence: TGTGCCTGGAGTGTCCAGGCAGGTGAAAAACTGTTTTTT.

The genes are TRBV2 and TRBJ2-7; 8 bases are a match to TRBD2. This CDR3 contains 15 residues. With 6 bases clipped from V and 2 bases from J, the junction kept 9 bases outside the gene matches. Germline V gene data show CDR1 as SNHLY and CDR2 as FYNNEI. The CDR3 protein is CASSDLAGLTYEQYF. CDR3 DNA sequence: TGTGCCAGCAGCGATTTAGCGGGATTAACCTACGAGCAGTACTTC.

The table lists this clone with a count of one. The sample carries other DNA sequences with the same CDR3. The V and J genes are TRBV30 and TRBJ2-7; D ambiguous. V gave up 0 bases and J gave up 1 base, with 7 bases separating them. Germline CDR1 GTSNPN, CDR2 SVGIG (reference sequence). The CDR3 is 13 residues long. The CDR3 is CAWSVGQSYEQYF. CDR3 bases: TGTGCCTGGAGTGTAGGCCAGTCCTACGAGCAGTACTTC.

Details on this clone: This specimen includes other DNA sequences encoding the same CDR3. V gene TRBV5-1 combines with J gene TRBJ2-1; TRBD2 matches at 15 bases. V lost 4 bases to trimming and J lost 3 bases; unmatched junction nucleotides: 2. The CDR3 is 16 residues long. Looked up from germline, CDR1 is SGHRS and CDR2 is YFSETQ. Here the CDR3 DNA reads TGCGCCAGCAGCCTGGGACTAGCGGGAGGCTACAATGAGCAGTTCTTC. Protein: CASSLGLAGGYNEQFF. The variable domain in full, with the rest retrieved from reference TRBV5-1 and TRBJ2-1, is KAGVTQTPRYLIKTRGQQVTLSCSPISGHRSVSWYQQTPGQGLQFLFEYFSETQRNKGNFPGRFSGRQFSNSRSEMNVSTLELGDSALYLCASSLGLAGGYNEQFFGPGTRLTVL.

The chain uses TRBV11-2 and TRBJ2-5; D possibly corresponds to TRBD2 (6 bases). V lost 6 bases to trimming and J lost 2 bases, with 22 bases between them. CDR3 length: 17 residues. Germline V gene data show CDR1 as SGHAT and CDR2 as FQNNGV. This CDR3 is CASSLPPGLKVQETQYF. The CDR3 coding sequence is TGTGCCAGCAGTCTACCGCCGGGACTGAAAGTACAAGAGACCCAGTACTTC. Full variable domain (remainder filled in from reference TRBV11-2 and TRBJ2-5): EAGVAQSPRYKIIEKRQSVAFWCNPISGHATLYWYQQILGQGPKLLIQFQNNGVVDDSQLPKDRFSAERLKGVDSTLKIQPAKLEDSAVYLCASSLPPGLKVQETQYFGPGTRLLVL.

This rearrangement joins TRBV6-1 to TRBJ1-5; D perhaps matches TRBD1 (6 bases). CDR1 is MNHNS, CDR2 SASEGT, per germline. The ends were cut back, 1 base at V and 7 bases at J, with 11 bases in the middle. The CDR3 runs 14 residues. In nucleotides, the CDR3 is TGTGCCAGCAGTGAAGGGGGGGCTTTACAGCCCCAGCATTTT. The encoded protein is CASSEGGALQPQHF.

This chain uses TRBV2 with TRBJ2-3; D is uncertain. CDR1 and CDR2 (germline): SNHLY, FYNNEI. V was trimmed by 2 bases and J by 3 bases, leaving 6 bases between them. This CDR3 has 13 amino acids. The CDR3 loop reads CASSEWVTDTQYF. The CDR3, as DNA: TGTGCCAGCAGTGAATGGGTGACAGATACGCAGTATTTT.

The chain uses TRBV15 and TRBJ2-2; 10 nucleotides agree with TRBD1. Germline V lookup: CDR1 LNHNV, CDR2 YYDKDF (reference sequence). CDR3 size: 15 residues. V was clipped by 1 base and J by 13 bases; unmatched bases: 9. CDR3 in DNA: TGTGCCACCAGCAGAGGACTCGAGACAGGGGGCGGGCTGTTTTTT. Its protein is CATSRGLETGGGLFF. Full variable domain (outside the CDR3, taken from reference TRBV15 and TRBJ2-2): DAMVIQNPRYQVTQFGKPVTLSCSQTLNHNVMYWYQQKSSQAPKLLFHYYDKDFNNEADTPDNFQSRRPNTSFCFLDIRSPGLGDTAMYLCATSRGLETGGGLFFGEGSRLTVL.

V usage is TRBV4-3 and J usage is TRBJ2-1, with D perhaps TRBD2 (6 bases). This CDR3 has 15 residues. Trimming removed 0 bases from V and 10 bases from J, with 16 bases in between. Germline CDR1 LGHNA, CDR2 YSLEER. DNA of the CDR3: TGCGCCAGCAGCCAAGATTCGCGGGAAATGGGGGAGCAGTTCTTC. It specifies CASSQDSREMGEQFF.

This chain joins TRBV25-1 and TRBJ2-5; D not resolved. Trimming took off 3 bases at V and 10 bases at J, with 12 bases between the two ends. This CDR3 is built from 12 residues. CDR1 MGHDK and CDR2 SYGVNS come from the germline V gene. The CDR3 sequence is CASSDPVGSQYF. In DNA form, the CDR3 reads TGTGCCAGCAGTGATCCTGTCGGCAGCCAGTACTTC.

V usage is TRBV13 and J usage is TRBJ2-7; the D gene is possibly TRBD2 (6 bases). This CDR3 is built from 15 residues. CDR1 and CDR2 from the germline V gene are PRHDT and FYEKMQ (reference sequence). V dropped 1 base and J dropped 3 bases, with 13 bases sitting between them. The CDR3 coding sequence is TGTGCCAGCAGCTTAGCTGGCGGGGCCGACTACGAGCAGTACTTC. Translating it yields CASSLAGGADYEQYF.

The chain recombines TRBV13 with TRBJ2-7; 11 positions match TRBD2. V dropped 5 bases and J dropped 2; count of bases not matched to a gene: 2. The CDR3 has 14 residues. CDR1 is PRHDT and CDR2 is FYEKMQ in the germline V gene (reference sequence). CDR3 loop: CASSIAGGPYEQYF. CDR3 bases: TGTGCCAGCAGCATAGCGGGGGGGCCCTACGAGCAGTACTTC.